This T cell receptor (beta chain) was obtained from a study of regulatory T cells in long-lasting Graves disease. The time point: persistent/refractory GD, antithyroid drugs over 5 years with positive TRAb. After RNA was extracted from PBMCs, the TCR library was made from it. Germline V gives CDR1 SGHTA, CDR2 FQGNSA. CDR3 length: 13 residues. V lost 7 bases, J lost 1 base, and 11 bases lay in between. Libraries of TCR beta came from iRepertoire HTBI primers plus Arm-PCR of CDR3 regions. TCRdb independently ran MiXCR on the multiplex PCR reads; one entry per CDR3 protein. The top ten clones hold 7.1% of a sample with some 470,000 distinct CDR3 sequences, around a fifth of them seen once. This clonotype was found a few times.

The source of this sequence is a female donor with Graves disease. The sequences come from peripheral blood mononuclear cells (PBMCs), collected when the disease was refractory, from a patient treated with antithyroid drugs. The rearrangement links TRBV7-2 to TRBJ2-7; D is possibly TRBD1 (5 bases). CDR3: CASKDISSYEQYF. The CDR3 nucleotides are TGTGCCAGCAAGGACATCTCGTCCTACGAGCAGTACTTC.